These 7 T cell receptor beta chains came from one sample sequenced in a study of early stage breast cancer tumors (dated by TCRdb to about 2017). The library was prepared using the immunoSEQ multiplex PCR assay. TCRdb holds this immuneACCESS table with in-frame rearrangements only. Some clones are missing; in checked studies, unresolved V genes explain under half, and the rest has no known cause. The sample table records about 29,000 clones; approximately 84% of these occur just once. 9.3% of the sample rests with the top ten. Sequencing used blood. The receptors derive from a person aged 50-59 years with breast cancer.

V is TRBV5-6 and J is TRBJ1-2; D uncertain. CDR3 length: 15 residues. V lost 0 bases and J 4 bases, leaving 13 bases between the germline ends. Per germline, CDR1 SGHDT and CDR2 YYEEEE. The CDR3 nucleotides read TGTGCCAGCAGCTTGGTTACGCGGGCAGGCTATGGCTACACCTTC. Translation gives CASSLVTRAGYGYTF.

The chain recombines TRBV6-6 with TRBJ2-7; D is uncertain. The V end was cut by 7 bases, the J end by 2 bases, with 12 bases between. The CDR3 consists of 13 residues. In germline, CDR1 is MNHNY, CDR2 SVGAGI (reference sequence). The CDR3 DNA is TGTGCCAGCACTAGTCCGGATCCCTACGAGCAGTACTTC. It is translated as CASTSPDPYEQYF.

The chain combines TRBV5-4 with TRBJ2-6; unclear D gene. CDR3 length equals 15 residues. CDR1 SGHNT and CDR2 YYREEE come from the germline V gene (reference sequence). V lost 2 bases, J lost 0 bases, and 6 bases lay in between. The CDR3 sequence: CASSFGSSGANVLTF. The CDR3 coding sequence is TGTGCCAGCAGCTTTGGGTCCTCTGGGGCCAACGTCCTGACTTTC.

The chain carries TRBV7-2 and TRBJ2-1; no reliable D call. This CDR3 spans 15 amino acids. Germline CDR1 reads SGHTA; CDR2 reads FQGNSA. V was trimmed by 1 base and J by 0 bases, leaving 7 bases between them. As DNA, the CDR3 is TGTGCCAGCAGCTTAGACCCCAGCTCCTACAATGAGCAGTTCTTC. Translated: CASSLDPSSYNEQFF.

The chain has TRBV5-1 and TRBJ2-7, with D maybe TRBD2 (7 bases). The V and J ends lost 4 bases and 6 bases respectively, with 17 bases between them. Germline V gene sequence: CDR1 SGHRS, CDR2 YFSETQ. The CDR3 length is 14 residues. Here the CDR3 DNA reads TGCGCCAGCAGCATTGGACCGAGGGGGGGCGAGCAGTACTTC. It specifies CASSIGPRGGEQYF.

The chain uses TRBV4-1 and TRBJ2-1, with TRBD2 matching 13 bases. The CDR3 contains 17 residues. The germline gives CDR1 MGHRA, CDR2 YSYEKL. The ends lost 0 bases at V and 4 bases at J; junction bases unmatched: 3. The CDR3 protein is CASSQDPGLAGYNEQFF. The CDR3 coding sequence is TGCGCCAGCAGCCAAGACCCGGGACTAGCGGGATACAATGAGCAGTTCTTC.

The V and J genes are TRBV5-1 and TRBJ1-1, with 7 nucleotides matching TRBD1. Trimming cost V 3 bases and J 0 bases; bases outside gene matches: 8. The CDR3 loop spans 16 amino acids. Germline loops: CDR1 SGHRS, CDR2 YFSETQ. The CDR3 DNA reads TGCGCCAGCAGCTCCTACAGGGGACCCCTGAACACTGAAGCTTTCTTT. Amino acid sequence: CASSSYRGPLNTEAFF.